The 29 T cell receptor beta chains presented below share a single source sample, sequenced in a study of radiotherapy plus CTLA-4 blockade in lung cancer. Sequencing was performed with immunoSEQ multiplex PCR; in TCRdb, only in-frame clones are kept and a portion is missing. Of about 49,000 clones in the sample, around 84% were seen once. Sample: peripheral blood, taken from a patient treated with radiotherapy plus ipilimumab. Every receptor here comes from a human donor with non-small cell lung cancer whose response to radiotherapy plus ipilimumab could not be evaluated.

This clone was counted between two and nine times. The rearrangement links TRBV7-9 to TRBJ2-6; 7 nucleotides agree with TRBD1. J gave up 2 bases and V 5 bases, and 6 bases lay outside the gene matches. There are 16 residues in the CDR3. Germline assignment: CDR1 SEHNR and CDR2 FQNEAQ (reference sequence). The CDR3 DNA sequence: TGTGCCAGCAGCATACAGGGGATCCCTGGGGCCAACGTCCTGACTTTC. Its translation: CASSIQGIPGANVLTF.

The chain combines TRBV9 with TRBJ1-1; 9 bases match TRBD1. The CDR3 runs 14 residues. V gave up 4 bases and J gave up 6 bases; unmatched junction bases: 7. Germline V gene data show CDR1 as SGDLS and CDR2 as YYNGEE. The CDR3 DNA reads TGTGCCAGCAGCTCAACAGGGGGCTCGTCTGAAGCTTTCTTT. It codes for CASSSTGGSSEAFF.

The chain is built from TRBV5-1 and TRBJ1-3, with 8 bases that match TRBD1. Germline V lookup: CDR1 SGHRS, CDR2 YFSETQ. The V segment lost 5 bases and the J segment 0 bases; nucleotides outside the gene matches: 7. There are 16 residues in the CDR3. CDR3 residues: CASSRQGTGSGNTIYF. As DNA, the CDR3 is TGCGCCAGCAGTCGACAGGGGACCGGCTCTGGAAACACCATATATTTT.

V is TRBV27 and J is TRBJ2-2; the match to TRBD2 covers 13 bases. The germline CDR1 and CDR2 sequences are MNHEY and SMNVEV (reference sequence). The V gene end was trimmed by 4 bases and the J gene end by 9 bases; junction bases not matched to a gene: 8. The CDR3 sequence is 16 residues long. The CDR3 loop reads CASSSRLAGGVWELFF. CDR3 sequence (DNA): TGTGCCAGCAGTTCCCGACTAGCGGGAGGTGTCTGGGAGCTGTTTTTT.

Notes on this clone: The junction differs from germline at one of its ends, possibly a read error. This sequence joins TRBV30 and TRBJ2-4; tentative D call: TRBD1 (6 bases). Germline-derived CDR1 and CDR2 are GTSNPN and SVGIG (reference sequence). CDR3 size: 11 residues. The CDR3 DNA sequence: TGTGCCGGGGACACCAAAAGCATTCAGTACTTC. It encodes CAGDTKSIQYF. Together with reference TRBV30 and TRBJ2-4, the CDR3 gives the full variable domain: SQTIHQWPATLVQPVGSPLSLECTVEGTSNPNLYWYRQAAGRGLQLLFYSVGIGQISSEVPQNLSASRPQDRQFILSSKKLLLSDSGFYLCAGDTKSIQYFGAGTRLSVL.

The chain uses TRBV9 and TRBJ2-1; 8 bases match TRBD2. Unmatched junction bases numbered 5, after V lost 0 bases and J lost 6 bases. Per the germline V gene, CDR1 is SGDLS and CDR2 is YYNGEE. This CDR3 spans 15 amino acids. DNA for the CDR3: TGTGCCAGCAGCGTAGTAACTAGCGGCCTCAATGAGCAGTTCTTC. Protein sequence: CASSVVTSGLNEQFF.

This clone was recorded many times. The chain has TRBV19 and TRBJ1-2; D might be TRBD1 (6 bases). This CDR3 has 13 amino acids. Germline V gene data show CDR1 as LNHDA and CDR2 as SQIVND (reference sequence). Trimming took 5 bases from V and 6 from J, leaving 13 bases between them. The CDR3 reads CASSRQGQNGYTF. The DNA for the CDR3 is TGTGCCAGTAGTCGGCAGGGGCAAAATGGCTACACCTTC.

This clone came up once. CDR3 residues: CASKITRSDRRGETQYF. The CDR3 nucleotides read TGTGCCAGCAAAATTACCCGTTCAGACAGGCGAGGAGAGACCCAGTACTTC. V gene TRBV7-3 combines with J gene TRBJ2-5; perhaps TRBD1 as D (6 bases). CDR1 is SGHTA, CDR2 FQGTGA, per germline. Between the trimmed V and J ends, which lost 7 bases and 4 bases, there was a span of 25 bases. The CDR3 is made up of 17 amino acids.

The chain has TRBV7-9 and TRBJ1-2; 9 nucleotides match TRBD1. Germline V gene data show CDR1 as SEHNR and CDR2 as FQNEAQ (reference sequence). Unmatched junction bases numbered 5, after V lost 5 bases and J lost 4 bases. This CDR3 has 14 amino acids. The CDR3 DNA reads TGTGCCAGCAGCCCCCAGACAGGGGGCTATGGCTACACCTTC. Amino acids: CASSPQTGGYGYTF.

The rearrangement uses TRBV10-3 and TRBJ1-5; a weak D match, TRBD1 (5 bases). The CDR3 consists of 14 residues. Germline V gene sequence: CDR1 ENHRY, CDR2 SYGVKD. The ends were cut back, 10 bases at V and 0 bases at J, with 13 bases in the middle. The CDR3 loop is CATCTGDSNQPQHF. In DNA, the CDR3 is TGTGCCACCTGCACAGGAGATAGCAATCAGCCCCAGCATTTT.

The chain uses TRBV6-6 and TRBJ1-1, with TRBD1 matching 7 bases. V trimming: 7 bases; J trimming: 5 bases; junction bases outside the gene matches: 13. The CDR3 has 15 residues. Germline V gene lookup returns CDR1 MNHNY and CDR2 SVGAGI (reference sequence). The CDR3 region has the DNA TGTGCCAGCACCTTACTGACAGGGAGCGGAACTGAAGCTTTCTTT. It is translated as CASTLLTGSGTEAFF.

The rearrangement links TRBV5-6 to TRBJ2-6; the match to TRBD1 covers 7 bases. V was pared by 2 bases and J by 0 bases, with 8 bases of the junction left unmatched. The CDR3 runs 18 residues. Germline V lookup: CDR1 SGHDT, CDR2 YYEEEE. The CDR3 sequence is CASSFRQGEISGANVLTF. The CDR3 nucleotides read TGTGCCAGCAGCTTCAGACAGGGTGAAATCTCTGGGGCCAACGTCCTGACTTTC.

The chain carries TRBV7-9 and TRBJ2-1; a weak D match, TRBD2 (6 bases). The CDR3 is made up of 14 amino acids. Trimming took 5 bases from V and 4 from J, leaving 12 bases between them. Per the germline V gene, CDR1 is SEHNR and CDR2 is FQNEAQ (reference sequence). CDR3 sequence (DNA): TGTGCCAGCAGCAACCGGGACTTTTACAATGAGCAGTTCTTC. Encoded protein: CASSNRDFYNEQFF.

This clone was observed a handful of times. The genes are TRBV5-4 and TRBJ1-1; 7 bases are a match to TRBD1. Trimming took 4 bases from V and 4 from J; bases not matched to a gene: 4. This CDR3 region has 13 residues. Germline CDR1 is SGHNT and CDR2 is YYREEE (reference sequence). CDR3 nucleotides: TGTGCCAGCAGCGGGGGGACAGTCACTGAAGCTTTCTTT. The encoded protein is CASSGGTVTEAFF.

This sequence joins TRBV7-3 and TRBJ2-5; no clear D gene. The CDR3 loop spans 13 amino acids. Germline values: CDR1 SGHTA, CDR2 FQGTGA. The V end lost 6 bases, the J end lost 5 bases, and 13 bases lay between the germline ends. The CDR3 spells CASSSTSRETQYF. DNA for the CDR3: TGTGCCAGCAGTTCGACAAGTCGGGAGACCCAGTACTTC.

V usage is TRBV4-3 and J usage is TRBJ2-2; 9 bases fit TRBD2. The V and J ends lost 1 base and 0 bases, in that order; junction bases with no gene match: 3. CDR3 size: 17 residues. The V gene's germline CDR1 is LGHNA and CDR2 YSLEER. CDR3 sequence reads: CASSQAAGGTNTGELFF. CDR3 sequence (DNA): TGCGCCAGCAGCCAAGCAGCGGGAGGAACGAACACCGGGGAGCTGTTTTTT.

This clone occurred once. The genes are TRBV7-8 and TRBJ1-2; the D gene is possibly TRBD1 (5 bases). V gave up 7 bases and J gave up 6 bases, with 15 bases separating them. Germline CDR1 reads SGHVS; CDR2 reads FQNEAQ. The CDR3 is 13 residues long. The CDR3 DNA reads as TGTGCCAGCACCCCTCTGACAGTCAATGGCTACACCTTC. Protein: CASTPLTVNGYTF.

Only a few counts were recorded for this clone. The chain recombines TRBV6-5 with TRBJ1-2; 7 bases are shared with TRBD1. With V trimmed by 6 bases and J by 5 bases, 9 bases remained unmatched. Germline-derived CDR1 and CDR2 are MNHEY and SVGAGI. The CDR3 contains 14 residues. CDR3 region: CASSPDRDLYGYTF. DNA of the CDR3: TGTGCCAGCAGCCCCGACAGGGACCTTTATGGCTACACCTTC.

The V and J genes are TRBV28 and TRBJ2-2, with 13 bases lining up with TRBD2. The trim removed 4 bases at V and 5 bases at J, leaving 10 bases unmatched. This CDR3 is 18 amino acids long. Germline V gene lookup returns CDR1 MDHEN and CDR2 SYDVKM. CDR3 region: CASSSPRTSGSLTGELFF. The CDR3, as DNA: TGTGCCAGCAGTTCTCCCCGGACTAGCGGGAGTTTGACCGGGGAGCTGTTTTTT.

This sequence joins TRBV14 and TRBJ1-1; 7 nucleotides line up with TRBD1. Per the germline V gene, CDR1 is SGHDN and CDR2 is FVKESK. The CDR3 loop spans 16 amino acids. V trimming: 1 base; J trimming: 6 bases; junction bases outside the gene matches: 11. CDR3 DNA sequence: TGTGCCAGCAGCCAAGTCGATACAGGGGCAGGGGCTGAAGCTTTCTTT. This sequence encodes CASSQVDTGAGAEAFF.

The chain is built from TRBV7-2 and TRBJ2-2; 10 bases fit TRBD2. This CDR3 has 16 residues. Per germline, CDR1 SGHTA and CDR2 FQGNSA. With 1 base clipped from V and 8 bases from J, the junction kept 7 bases outside the gene matches. The CDR3 sequence: CASSLVGLAGVGELFF. In DNA, the CDR3 is TGTGCCAGCAGCTTAGTCGGGCTAGCGGGAGTGGGGGAGCTGTTTTTT.

The CDR3: CASRSGLAGSEQFF. The CDR3 DNA sequence: TGTGCCAGCCGATCGGGACTAGCGGGGAGTGAGCAGTTCTTC. The chain uses TRBV7-2 and TRBJ2-1; 13 nucleotides align to TRBD2. This CDR3 region has 14 residues. The trim removed 8 bases at V and 9 bases at J, leaving 7 bases unmatched. Germline CDR1 and CDR2: SGHTA and FQGNSA. Drawing the rest from reference TRBV7-2 and TRBJ2-1, the complete variable domain is GAGVSQSPSNKVTEKGKDVELRCDPISGHTALYWYRQSLGQGLEFLIYFQGNSAPDKSGLPSDRFSAERTGGSVSTLTIQRTQQEDSAVYLCASRSGLAGSEQFFGPGTRLTVL.

The chain has TRBV6-1 and TRBJ1-2; D is possibly TRBD1 (6 bases). V lost 5 bases, J lost 8 bases, and 21 bases lay in between. The CDR3 spans 15 residues. CDR1 is MNHNS and CDR2 is SASEGT in the germline V gene. The CDR3 loop is CASSTLGGLGGGYTF. CDR3 bases: TGTGCCAGCAGTACACTTGGGGGCCTCGGGGGGGGCTACACCTTC.

This chain uses TRBV28 with TRBJ2-7; 8 positions agree with TRBD2. The V gene end was trimmed by 6 bases and the J gene end by 7 bases; junction bases not matched to a gene: 11. This CDR3 is built from 14 residues. From germline, CDR1 is MDHEN and CDR2 SYDVKM. CDR3 residues: CASSAPRGLGEQYF. The CDR3 DNA follows: TGTGCCAGCAGCGCGCCCAGGGGACTAGGGGAGCAGTACTTC.

The chain combines TRBV6-5 with TRBJ2-7, with D possibly TRBD1 on 5 matching bases. V gave up 0 bases and J gave up 2 bases, with 11 bases separating them. This CDR3 has 15 residues. Germline CDR1 and CDR2: MNHEY and SVGAGI. The CDR3 DNA follows: TGTGCCAGCAGTTACTCGACCCAGGGCGCCTACGAGCAGTACTTC. This encodes CASSYSTQGAYEQYF.

The CDR3 nucleotides read TGTGCCAGCGAGGCGGGGAACTATGGCTACACCTTC. It specifies CASEAGNYGYTF. V gene TRBV28 combines with J gene TRBJ1-2; D unresolved. Germline V lookup: CDR1 MDHEN, CDR2 SYDVKM. Trimming took 8 bases from V and 2 from J, leaving 9 bases between them. The CDR3 covers 12 residues.

The sample holds a few counts of this clone. J is TRBJ1-1 and V is TRBV2; tentative D call: TRBD1 (5 bases). V was cut by 6 bases and J by 4 bases, with 9 bases left in between. The germline CDR1 and CDR2 sequences are SNHLY and FYNNEI. The CDR3 consists of 12 residues. CDR3 sequence: CASRRRGTEAFF. CDR3 nucleotides: TGTGCCAGCAGAAGGAGGGGCACTGAAGCTTTCTTT.

This rearrangement joins TRBV11-3 to TRBJ2-1, with TRBD2 identical over 8 bases. Germline V gives CDR1 SGHNT, CDR2 YENEEA. The CDR3 extends over 13 amino acids. The V and J ends lost 1 base and 9 bases, in that order; junction bases with no gene match: 2. CDR3 loop: CASSLGAGGEQFF. The CDR3 DNA reads as TGTGCCAGCAGCTTAGGTGCGGGAGGTGAGCAGTTCTTC.

The chain employs TRBV6-1 and TRBJ2-7, with 11 bases that match TRBD1. CDR1 is MNHNS, CDR2 SASEGT, per germline. This CDR3 is 13 amino acids long. V was clipped by 6 bases and J by 6 bases; unmatched bases: 4. The CDR3 protein is CASRGQGASEQYF. The CDR3 DNA is TGTGCCAGCAGAGGACAGGGGGCAAGCGAGCAGTACTTC.